This T cell receptor (beta chain) was retrieved from a study of CD4 T cells in relation to SARS-CoV-2 and coronaviruses. Study-level information: TCR beta CDR3s were sequenced after approximately 11-day antigen culture of PBMCs. Findings of the study overall: SARS-CoV-2-driven expansion was significantly weaker in crossreactive than monoreactive clones. No donor gave both pre-pandemic and post-infection samples.

A word on this clone: Its specificity is unknown.

Sequencing used immunoSEQ multiplex PCR; TCRdb keeps in-frame clones, though not all of them. The sample has over 20,000 clones, roughly 82% seen once. Before the COVID-19 pandemic, during about 2011-2019, CD4+ T cells were taken from unexposed donors. Isolation of CD4+ T cells took place after around 11 days in culture. Unexposed-donor CD4+ T cells were probed with SARS-CoV-2 S/N and four cold-coronavirus spikes, cells permitting. The CDR3 is 14 residues long. V was clipped by 0 bases and J by 7 bases, with 10 bases between them. Germline CDR1 reads SGHRS; CDR2 reads YFSETQ. Sequencing was performed on CD4+ T cells from PBMCs, cultured in vitro. The V gene is TRBV5-1, the J gene TRBJ1-4, with no clear D. The receptor was isolated from a human donor in good health. DNA of the CDR3: TGCGCCAGCAGCTTGGGAGCGTGGGGTGAAAAACTGTTTTTT. This gives the protein CASSLGAWGEKLFF.